The clone carrying this T cell receptor beta chain was detected many times. The TCRbeta library incorporated unique molecular identifiers. TCRdb passed the PCR reads through MiXCR, listing each CDR3 protein once. The repertoire holds roughly 170,000 distinct CDR3 sequences, approximately 7% seen once, with roughly 3% in the top ten. This sample was included in a study of T-cell reconstitution after alpha-beta-depleted transplantation in children. Germline CDR1 and CDR2: LGHNA and YNFKEQ. Trimming at V came to 2 bases and at J to 6 bases, leaving 7 bases not matched to a gene. The CDR3 runs 15 residues.

The sequenced sample was PBMCs from the stem cell graft donor, obtained from the stem cell graft. The chain employs TRBV4-2 and TRBJ2-7; 10 bases align to TRBD1. This clonotype originated in a human donor who donated a stem cell graft to a child with Wiskott-Aldrich syndrome. CDR3 amino acids: CASSQSGQGNGEQYF. Written as DNA, the CDR3 is TGTGCCAGCAGCCAATCGGGACAGGGGAACGGCGAGCAGTACTTC.